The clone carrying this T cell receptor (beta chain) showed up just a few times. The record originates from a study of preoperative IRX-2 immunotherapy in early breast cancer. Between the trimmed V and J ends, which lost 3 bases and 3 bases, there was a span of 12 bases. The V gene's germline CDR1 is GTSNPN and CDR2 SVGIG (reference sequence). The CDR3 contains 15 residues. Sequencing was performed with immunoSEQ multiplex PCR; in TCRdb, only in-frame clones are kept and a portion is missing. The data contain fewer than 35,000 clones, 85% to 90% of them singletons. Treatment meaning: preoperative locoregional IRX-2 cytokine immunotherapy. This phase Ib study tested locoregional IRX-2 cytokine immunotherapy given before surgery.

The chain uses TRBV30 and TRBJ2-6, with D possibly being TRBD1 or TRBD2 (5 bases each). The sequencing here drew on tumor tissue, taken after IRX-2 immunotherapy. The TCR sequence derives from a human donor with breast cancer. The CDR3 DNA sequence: TGTGCCTGGAGGGCTCCAGGGAGTGGGGCCAACGTCCTGACTTTC. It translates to CAWRAPGSGANVLTF.